The 19 T cell receptor beta chains below were found in one sample sequenced in a study of Ad26.COV2.S vaccination and SARS-CoV-2 variants. Treatment given: around 19 received Ad26.COV2.S at low or high dose, single or two shots; roughly 5 received placebo; per-sample allocation not given. The investigators took samples on day 63 after the first vaccine or placebo injection. Repertoires were generated with immunoSEQ multiplex PCR, while TCRdb's copy carries only in-frame clones and drops some. The table shows 440,000 or so clones, with about 90% occurring only once. The sample consisted of peripheral blood, taken in a trial of Ad26.COV2.S vaccine versus placebo. Receptor source: a person between 18 and 59 years old who received the Ad26.COV2.S COVID-19 vaccine or a placebo.

The chain recombines TRBV9 with TRBJ2-1; D is possibly TRBD1 or TRBD2 (5 bases each). The CDR3 consists of 13 residues. The V gene's germline CDR1 is SGDLS and CDR2 YYNGEE. The V gene lost 4 bases and the J gene lost 8 bases, with 13 bases spanning the gap. The CDR3 loop reads CASSIRDGDEQFF. CDR3 coding DNA: TGTGCCAGCAGCATCCGGGACGGCGATGAGCAGTTCTTC.

The chain joins TRBV5-1 to TRBJ1-2, with D unclear. CDR1 is SGHRS, CDR2 YFSETQ, per germline. Trimming left V 1 base short and J 0 bases short, with 28 bases between. There are 21 residues in the CDR3. CDR3 coding DNA: TGCGCCAGCAGCTTGTCTTTTGTCTTGCCGGGCAGAGAAAGCCCTAACTATGGCTACACCTTC. Its protein product is CASSLSFVLPGRESPNYGYTF.

V usage is TRBV7-8 and J usage is TRBJ1-1; tentative D call: TRBD1 (5 bases). The germline V and J ends were trimmed by 0 bases and 6 bases, with 14 bases remaining between them. The CDR3 is made up of 15 amino acids. Germline CDR1 is SGHVS and CDR2 is FQNEAQ. CDR3 in amino acids: CASSLAYGARAEAFF. The DNA of the CDR3 is TGTGCCAGCAGCTTAGCGTACGGGGCGCGCGCTGAAGCTTTCTTT.

The V call is TRBV6-2 or TRBV6-3, the J call TRBJ1-1; unclear D gene. V lost 6 bases and J 1 base, leaving 9 bases between the germline ends. This CDR3 has 13 residues. Germline assignment: CDR1 MNHEY and CDR2 SVGEGT. The CDR3 spells CASSGTRNTEAFF. The CDR3 nucleotides read TGTGCCAGCAGCGGTACCCGGAACACTGAAGCTTTCTTT.

V is TRBV7-8 and J is TRBJ2-5; D uncertain. The CDR3 totals 17 residues. V gave up 0 bases and J gave up 2 bases, with 16 bases separating them. Germline loops: CDR1 SGHVS, CDR2 FQNEAQ. The CDR3 coding sequence is TGTGCCAGCAGCTTAGCACACTCCACAGCCTCTCAAGAGACCCAGTACTTC. The encoded protein is CASSLAHSTASQETQYF.

For the CDR3, the DNA is TGTGCCAGCAGCTCCCCGGACAGGGGGAACTATGGCTACACCTTC. Protein sequence: CASSSPDRGNYGYTF. V is TRBV27 and J is TRBJ1-2; 10 bases are a match to TRBD1. Germline CDR1 reads MNHEY; CDR2 reads SMNVEV (reference sequence). The V gene end was trimmed by 6 bases and the J gene end by 2 bases; junction bases not matched to a gene: 6. This CDR3 has 15 residues.

The chain employs TRBV7-8 and TRBJ1-2; possible D gene TRBD1, 5 bases. Trimming cost V 1 base and J 3 bases, with 9 bases left between them. Per germline, CDR1 SGHVS and CDR2 FQNEAQ. This CDR3 is 14 amino acids long. The CDR3 reads CASSLGGADYGYTF. DNA for the CDR3: TGTGCCAGCAGCTTAGGGGGCGCCGACTATGGCTACACCTTC. The full variable domain, its missing parts supplied by reference TRBV7-8 and TRBJ1-2, is GAGVSQSPRYKVAKRGQDVALRCDPISGHVSLFWYQQALGQGPEFLTYFQNEAQLDKSGLPSDRFFAERPEGSVSTLKIQRTQQEDSAVYLCASSLGGADYGYTFGSGTRLTVV.

This clone was detected once. This rearrangement joins TRBV7-2 to TRBJ1-6; TRBD1 matches at 7 bases. J gave up 6 bases and V 3 bases, and 11 bases lay outside the gene matches. The germline V gene has CDR1 SGHTA and CDR2 FQGNSA. There are 17 residues in the CDR3. The CDR3, as DNA: TGTGCCAGCAGCTTCCGCCACCGACAGGGCCTTAATTCACCCCTCCACTTT. Amino acid sequence: CASSFRHRQGLNSPLHF.

This clone appeared a single time. The genes are TRBV4-3 and TRBJ1-2; 8 nucleotides match TRBD1. Germline assignment: CDR1 LGHNA and CDR2 YSLEER. This CDR3 comprises 17 residues. J gave up 4 bases and V 4 bases, and 14 bases lay outside the gene matches. CDR3 sequence: CASSPPMGQGATYGYTF. CDR3 bases: TGCGCCAGCAGCCCCCCTATGGGTCAGGGGGCGACCTATGGCTACACCTTC.

The rearrangement uses TRBV10-3 and TRBJ2-1; a weak D match, TRBD1 (6 bases). V was shortened by 10 bases and J by 2 bases, with 15 bases between the two germline ends. The CDR3 has 14 amino acids. The germline V gene encodes CDR1 ENHRY and CDR2 SYGVKD. The CDR3 is CATQGPDPYNEQFF. CDR3 bases: TGTGCCACCCAGGGGCCTGACCCCTACAATGAGCAGTTCTTC.

The chain is built from TRBV27 and TRBJ2-3; maybe TRBD1 (6 bases). The CDR3 runs to 17 residues. Germline V CDR1 and CDR2: MNHEY, SMNVEV (reference sequence). With 0 bases removed from V and 3 bases from J, the gap between germline ends came to 16 bases. Written as DNA, the CDR3 is TGTGCCAGCAGTTTATCCTACAGGGTCTCCCCTACAGATACGCAGTATTTT. Amino acid sequence: CASSLSYRVSPTDTQYF.

The genes are TRBV29-1 and TRBJ1-2, with TRBD1 matching over 8 bases. The germline V gene has CDR1 SQVTM and CDR2 ANQGSEA. This CDR3 comprises 12 residues. V was clipped by 4 bases and J by 4 bases; unmatched bases: 2. The CDR3 spells CSVGQGTYGYTF. CDR3 bases: TGCAGCGTTGGACAGGGGACCTATGGCTACACCTTC. Complete variable domain (other parts from reference TRBV29-1 and TRBJ1-2): SAVISQKPSRDICQRGTSLTIQCQVDSQVTMMFWYRQQPGQSLTLIATANQGSEATYESGFVIDKFPISRPNLTFSTLTVSNMSPEDSSIYLCSVGQGTYGYTFGSGTRLTVV.

The V call is TRBV4-1, the J call TRBJ1-2, with no clear D. The CDR3 has 15 amino acids. Germline assignment: CDR1 MGHRA and CDR2 YSYEKL. V lost 2 bases to trimming and J lost 1 base, with 11 bases between them. In DNA, the CDR3 is TGCGCCAGCAGCCAATTCCGGGATTTTAACTATGGCTACACCTTC. This sequence encodes CASSQFRDFNYGYTF.

The rearrangement joins TRBV7-6 to TRBJ1-1; 7 bases are a match to TRBD1. Germline CDR1 reads SGHVS; CDR2 reads FNYEAQ. The junction had 4 bases not matched to a gene; V was cut back by 5 bases and J by 7 bases. The CDR3 contains 12 residues. CDR3 DNA: TGTGCCAGCAGCCTATCAGGGGGTGAAGCTTTCTTT. It specifies CASSLSGGEAFF.

The chain uses TRBV25-1 and TRBJ1-2; 9 bases align to TRBD1. This CDR3 is built from 13 residues. The germline V gene encodes CDR1 MGHDK and CDR2 SYGVNS. Trimming took 10 bases from V and 8 from J; bases not matched to a gene: 11. CDR3 region: CATLTGQGGGYTF. The DNA of the CDR3 is TGTGCCACCCTTACGGGACAGGGTGGAGGCTACACCTTC.

The V gene is TRBV30, the J gene TRBJ1-5; D unresolved. This CDR3 is 11 amino acids long. Germline V gene data show CDR1 as GTSNPN and CDR2 as SVGIG (reference sequence). Trimming took 2 bases from V and 7 from J, leaving 6 bases between them. CDR3 loop: CAWSRKQPQHF. The CDR3 DNA is TGTGCCTGGAGTAGGAAACAGCCCCAGCATTTT.

This chain links TRBV2 with TRBJ2-1; 7 nucleotides match TRBD1. With V trimmed by 4 bases and J by 15 bases, 12 bases remained unmatched. The germline V gene encodes CDR1 SNHLY and CDR2 FYNNEI. The CDR3 totals 13 residues. In nucleotides, the CDR3 is TGTGCCAGCAGTGGAGATGCACAGGGGATGTTGTTCTTC. This codes for CASSGDAQGMLFF.

This sequence joins TRBV12-3 or TRBV12-4 and TRBJ2-5; no clear D gene. CDR3 length: 13 residues. Trimming shortened V by 3 bases and J by 4 bases, and 9 bases separated the two germline ends. The CDR3 reads CASSFRASETQYF. The CDR3 DNA reads as TGTGCCAGCAGTTTTAGGGCGTCAGAGACCCAGTACTTC.

As to this clone: The junction does not match germline at one end; this may be a read error. This rearrangement joins TRBV12-5 to TRBJ1-5, with unresolved D. CDR3 length equals 14 residues. CDR1 and CDR2 (germline): LGHNT, FRNRAP. CDR3 in amino acids: CASGLDISNQPQHF. The CDR3 DNA sequence: TGTGCTAGTGGCTTGGATATTAGCAATCAGCCCCAGCATTTT.